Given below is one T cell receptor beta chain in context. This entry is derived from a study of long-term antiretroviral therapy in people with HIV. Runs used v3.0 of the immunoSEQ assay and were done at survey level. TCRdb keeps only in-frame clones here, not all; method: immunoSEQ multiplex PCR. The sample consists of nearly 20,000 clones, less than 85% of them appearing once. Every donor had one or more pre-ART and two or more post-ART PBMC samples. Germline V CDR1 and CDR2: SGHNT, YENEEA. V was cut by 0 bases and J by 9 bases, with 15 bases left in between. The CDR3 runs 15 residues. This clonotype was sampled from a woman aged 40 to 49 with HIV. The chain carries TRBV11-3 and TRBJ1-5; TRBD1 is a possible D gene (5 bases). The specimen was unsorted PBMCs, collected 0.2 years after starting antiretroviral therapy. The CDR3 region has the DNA TGTGCCAGCAGCTTAGATTGGCAGGGACCGGGGCCCCAGCATTTT. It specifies CASSLDWQGPGPQHF.